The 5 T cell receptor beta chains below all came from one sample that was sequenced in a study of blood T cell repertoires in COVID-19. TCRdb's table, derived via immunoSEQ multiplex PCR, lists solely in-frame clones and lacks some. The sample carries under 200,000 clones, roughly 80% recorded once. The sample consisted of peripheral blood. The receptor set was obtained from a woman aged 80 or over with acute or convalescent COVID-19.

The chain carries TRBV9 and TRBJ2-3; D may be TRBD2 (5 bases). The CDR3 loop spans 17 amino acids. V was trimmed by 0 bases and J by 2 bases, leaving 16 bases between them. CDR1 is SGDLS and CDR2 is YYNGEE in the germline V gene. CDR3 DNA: TGTGCCAGCAGCGTAGGTAGCGCCCAGACTTTCACAGATACGCAGTATTTT. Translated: CASSVGSAQTFTDTQYF.

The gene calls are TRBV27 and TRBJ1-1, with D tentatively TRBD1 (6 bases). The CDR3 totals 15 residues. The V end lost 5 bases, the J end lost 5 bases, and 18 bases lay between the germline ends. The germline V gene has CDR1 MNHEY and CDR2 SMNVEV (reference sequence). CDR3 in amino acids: CASSHGGGARTEAFF. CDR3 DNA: TGTGCCAGCAGTCATGGAGGGGGGGCGAGAACTGAAGCTTTCTTT.

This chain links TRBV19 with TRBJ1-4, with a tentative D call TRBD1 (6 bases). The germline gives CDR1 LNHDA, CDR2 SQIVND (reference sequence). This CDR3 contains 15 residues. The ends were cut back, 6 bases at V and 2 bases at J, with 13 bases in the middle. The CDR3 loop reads CASRPPRGTNEKLFF. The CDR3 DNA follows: TGTGCCAGTAGGCCCCCCAGGGGCACTAATGAAAAACTGTTTTTT. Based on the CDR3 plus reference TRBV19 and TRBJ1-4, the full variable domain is DGGITQSPKYLFRKEGQNVTLSCEQNLNHDAMYWYRQDPGQGLRLIYYSQIVNDFQKGDIAEGYSVSREKKESFPLTVTSAQKNPTAFYLCASRPPRGTNEKLFFGSGTQLSVL.

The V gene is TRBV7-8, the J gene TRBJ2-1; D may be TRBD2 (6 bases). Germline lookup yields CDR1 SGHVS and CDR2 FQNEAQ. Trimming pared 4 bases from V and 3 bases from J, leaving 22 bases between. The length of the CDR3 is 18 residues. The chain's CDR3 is CASSSTRITSKNYNEQFF. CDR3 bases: TGTGCCAGCAGCTCGACTAGGATCACCTCCAAAAACTACAATGAGCAGTTCTTC.

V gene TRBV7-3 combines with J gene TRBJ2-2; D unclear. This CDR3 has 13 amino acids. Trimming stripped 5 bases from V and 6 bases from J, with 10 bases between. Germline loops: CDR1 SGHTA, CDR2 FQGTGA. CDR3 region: CASSPGKSGELFF. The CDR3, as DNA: TGTGCCAGCAGCCCTGGCAAATCCGGGGAGCTGTTTTTT.